The 17 T cell receptor beta chains below come from one sample, sequenced in a study of T cells in Graves' hyperthyroidism and ophthalmopathy. TCR beta CDR3 sequences were amplified from RNA transcripts. RT-PCR in the first round (using the HTBI primer set) targeted the TCR CDR3. Each CDR3 protein is one row after TCRdb ran MiXCR on the multiplex PCR reads. The data hold some 270,000 distinct CDR3 sequences, with more than 10% observed a single time. Sequenced input: blood. All receptors derive from a woman aged 25-40 years with Graves' hyperthyroidism that later progressed to Graves' ophthalmopathy.

The table lists this clonotype with many counts. The chain uses TRBV7-3 and TRBJ2-1; TRBD2 aligns across 13 bases. The CDR3 runs to 15 residues. With V trimmed by 2 bases and J by 9 bases, 4 bases remained unmatched. CDR1 and CDR2 from the germline V gene are SGHTA and FQGTGA. Written as DNA, the CDR3 is TGTGCCAGCAGCTTAGAACTAGCGGGGGGGGGTGAGCAGTTCTTC. Amino acid sequence: CASSLELAGGGEQFF. Full variable domain (outside the CDR3, taken from reference TRBV7-3 and TRBJ2-1): GAGVSQTPSNKVTEKGKYVELRCDPISGHTALYWYRQSLGQGPEFLIYFQGTGAADDSGLPNDRFFAVRPEGSVSTLKIQRTERGDSAVYLCASSLELAGGGEQFFGPGTRLTVL.

This clonotype was counted at least ten times. This sequence joins TRBV20-1 and TRBJ1-4; D is unclear. This CDR3 has 14 amino acids. Germline values: CDR1 DFQATT, CDR2 SNEGSKA (reference sequence). V lost 2 bases, J lost 4 bases, and 11 bases lay in between. The CDR3 DNA is TGCAGTGCTAGACCGGGGAGCCGTAATGAAAAACTGTTTTTT. Amino acids: CSARPGSRNEKLFF.

This clonotype was observed a few times. The CDR3 bases are TGTGCCAGCAGCCTACTAGCGGGAGAGGGAGAGACCCAGTACTTC. Translated: CASSLLAGEGETQYF. This sequence joins TRBV7-9 and TRBJ2-5, with TRBD2 identical over 11 bases. Trimming removed 5 bases from V and 4 bases from J; junction bases left unmatched: 6. Germline values: CDR1 SEHNR, CDR2 FQNEAQ (reference sequence). The CDR3 consists of 15 residues. Variable domain in full (rest from reference TRBV7-9 and TRBJ2-5): DTGVSQNPRHKITKRGQNVTFRCDPISEHNRLYWYRQTLGQGPEFLTYFQNEAQLEKSRLLSDRFSAERPKGSFSTLEIQRTEQGDSAMYLCASSLLAGEGETQYFGPGTRLLVL.

This clonotype was found many times. The chain employs TRBV30 and TRBJ1-5, with D possibly matching TRBD1 (6 bases). V lost 1 base and J lost 2, with 6 bases in between. The CDR3 covers 13 residues. Per the germline V gene, CDR1 is GTSNPN and CDR2 is SVGIG (reference sequence). The DNA of the CDR3 is TGTGCCTGGAGTGCAGGGGGCAATCAGCCCCAGCATTTT. It yields the protein CAWSAGGNQPQHF.

The chain employs TRBV4-3 and TRBJ1-1; the D is unclear. Germline CDR1 is LGHNA and CDR2 is YSLEER. V was pared by 4 bases and J by 6 bases, with 9 bases between. The CDR3 length is 12 residues. CDR3 sequence: CASSLGNSEAFF. The DNA for the CDR3 is TGCGCCAGCAGCCTCGGGAATTCTGAAGCTTTCTTT.

The chain is built from TRBV6-5 and TRBJ2-5; 9 nucleotides line up with TRBD2. CDR3 length: 17 amino acids. Germline loops: CDR1 MNHEY, CDR2 SVGAGI. Germline trimming cut 4 bases from V and 7 bases from J; bases unmatched to any gene: 16. CDR3 nucleotide sequence: TGTGCCAGCAGTTGTCTCCCTGCGGGAGGGCCTCGGGGGACCCAGTACTTC. This translates into CASSCLPAGGPRGTQYF.

This clonotype was seen at least ten times. The chain employs TRBV5-6 and TRBJ1-1; 7 bases agree with TRBD1. This CDR3 contains 15 residues. With V trimmed by 3 bases and J by 3 bases, 8 bases remained unmatched. Germline V lookup: CDR1 SGHDT, CDR2 YYEEEE. Here the CDR3 reads CASSSRRDRHTEAFF. The CDR3 DNA sequence: TGTGCCAGCAGCTCACGACGGGACAGACACACTGAAGCTTTCTTT.

The sample holds many counts of this clonotype. The V call is TRBV7-9, the J call TRBJ2-7; D ambiguous. Germline assignment: CDR1 SEHNR and CDR2 FQNEAQ (reference sequence). The CDR3 consists of 14 residues. Trimming pared 2 bases from V and 2 bases from J, leaving 10 bases between. CDR3 sequence: CASSLSDQTYEQYF. The DNA of the CDR3 is TGTGCCAGCAGCTTATCAGACCAGACCTACGAGCAGTACTTC.

J is TRBJ2-3 and V is TRBV12-3 or TRBV12-4, with D possibly matching TRBD1 (6 bases). Trimming removed 8 bases from V and 6 bases from J, with 21 bases in between. The CDR3 covers 15 residues. CDR3 residues: CASAQRRQGLDTQYF. The CDR3 DNA reads as TGTGCCAGCGCGCAAAGACGGCAGGGGCTGGATACGCAGTATTTT.

The CDR3 DNA sequence: TGTGCCAGCAGCTTAGGGGCAGCCTATGGCTACACCTTC. As protein: CASSLGAAYGYTF. This sequence joins TRBV7-2 and TRBJ1-2; D is uncertain. V was trimmed by 1 base and J by 4 bases, leaving 7 bases between them. CDR3 length: 13 amino acids. Germline values: CDR1 SGHTA, CDR2 FQGNSA. Using reference TRBV7-2 and TRBJ1-2 for the parts outside the CDR3, the full variable domain is GAGVSQSPSNKVTEKGKDVELRCDPISGHTALYWYRQSLGQGLEFLIYFQGNSAPDKSGLPSDRFSAERTGGSVSTLTIQRTQQEDSAVYLCASSLGAAYGYTFGSGTRLTVV.

There are many counts of this clonotype. The V call is TRBV6-1, the J call TRBJ2-6; TRBD1 aligns across 12 bases. Germline assignment: CDR1 MNHNS and CDR2 SASEGT. The CDR3 has 17 residues. Unmatched junction bases numbered 6, after V lost 6 bases and J lost 3 bases. The CDR3 region has the DNA TGTGCCAGCAGCCCCGGGACAGGGGGCGGTGGGGCCAACGTCCTGACTTTC. Its protein product is CASSPGTGGGGANVLTF.

About this clonotype itself: This clone may be a read error of a much larger clone one base away. The J gene is TRBJ2-1, the V gene TRBV12-3 or TRBV12-4; 7 nucleotides align to TRBD2. The CDR3 totals 17 residues. V lost 6 bases, J lost 0 bases, and 11 bases stayed unmatched. The DNA of the CDR3 is TGTGCCAGCAGCATGACTAGCAGCAGAAGCTCCTACAATGAGCAGTTCTTC. Amino acids: CASSMTSSRSSYNEQFF.

This clonotype was recorded many times. The chain recombines TRBV28 with TRBJ2-7, with a weak D call TRBD2 (7 bases). The V gene's germline CDR1 is MDHEN and CDR2 SYDVKM. The CDR3 runs to 15 residues. Trimming pared 7 bases from V and 4 bases from J, leaving 20 bases between. The CDR3 protein is CASIPQRGAWYEQYF. The CDR3 nucleotides read TGTGCCAGCATTCCCCAACGGGGGGCTTGGTACGAGCAGTACTTC.

This clonotype turned up a few times. This chain's CDR3 is CSATPLNTEAFF. CDR3 sequence (DNA): TGCAGTGCTACCCCCTTGAACACTGAAGCTTTCTTT. The genes are TRBV20-1 and TRBJ1-1; D call uncertain. V was trimmed by 4 bases and J by 0 bases, leaving 6 bases between them. Germline V gives CDR1 DFQATT, CDR2 SNEGSKA (reference sequence). This CDR3 spans 12 amino acids.

This clonotype showed up just a few times. The junction shows a germline mismatch at one end, possibly a read error. This chain joins TRBV4-1 and TRBJ1-2; TRBD1 might be the D (5 bases). The germline V gene encodes CDR1 MGHRA and CDR2 YSYEKL. The CDR3 extends over 14 amino acids. The CDR3 loop reads CAGSRQRGAEGYTF. Written as DNA, the CDR3 is TGCGCCGGCAGCCGTCAGAGGGGCGCGGAAGGCTACACCTTC.

This clonotype was detected many times. The chain links TRBV7-9 to TRBJ2-1; D possibly uses TRBD1 or TRBD2 (5 bases each). Between the trimmed V and J ends, which lost 10 bases and 9 bases, there was a span of 13 bases. This CDR3 is built from 11 residues. In germline, CDR1 is SEHNR, CDR2 FQNEAQ (reference sequence). The CDR3 nucleotides read TGTGCCATCCCCCGGGGCCTTGAGCAGTTCTTC. Its protein is CAIPRGLEQFF.

The chain recombines TRBV6-2 or TRBV6-3 with TRBJ2-1; perhaps D is TRBD1 or TRBD2 (5 bases each). This CDR3 is built from 15 residues. The V end lost 4 bases, the J end lost 0 bases, and 10 bases lay between the germline ends. The germline CDR1 and CDR2 sequences are MNHEY and SVGEGT. The DNA of the CDR3 is TGTGCCAGCAGTTTCAGGGACCCCTCCTACAATGAGCAGTTCTTC. It codes for CASSFRDPSYNEQFF.